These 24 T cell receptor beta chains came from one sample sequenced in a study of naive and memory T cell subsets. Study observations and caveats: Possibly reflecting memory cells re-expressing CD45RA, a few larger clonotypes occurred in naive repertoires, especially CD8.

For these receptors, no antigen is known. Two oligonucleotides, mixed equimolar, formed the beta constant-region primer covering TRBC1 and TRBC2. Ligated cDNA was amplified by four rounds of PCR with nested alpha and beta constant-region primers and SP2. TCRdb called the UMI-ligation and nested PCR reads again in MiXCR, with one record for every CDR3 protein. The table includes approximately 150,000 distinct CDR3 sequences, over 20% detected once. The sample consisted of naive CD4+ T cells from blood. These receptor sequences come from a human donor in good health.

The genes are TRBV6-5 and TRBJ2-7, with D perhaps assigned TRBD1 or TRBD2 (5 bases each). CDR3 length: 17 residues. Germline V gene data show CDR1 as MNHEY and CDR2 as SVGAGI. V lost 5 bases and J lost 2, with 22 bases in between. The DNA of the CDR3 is TGTGCCAGCAGTCCCCGGCAGGGCGGGTCTTGGGCCTACGAGCAGTACTTC. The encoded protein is CASSPRQGGSWAYEQYF.

CDR3 coding DNA: TGTGCCAGCAGCACATACGTCATGAACACTGAAGCTTTCTTT. Translated: CASSTYVMNTEAFF. This chain joins TRBV3-1 and TRBJ1-1, with D unresolved. The V gene lost 5 bases and the J gene lost 0 bases, with 10 bases spanning the gap. The CDR3 loop spans 14 amino acids. Germline CDR1 is LGHDT and CDR2 is YNNKEL (reference sequence).

The CDR3 region has the DNA TGTGCCAGCAGGAGGGTAGCGGGACTAGGTGAGCAGTTCTTC. Its protein is CASRRVAGLGEQFF. The chain employs TRBV2 and TRBJ2-1; 8 nucleotides align to TRBD2. Unmatched junction bases numbered 10, after V lost 6 bases and J lost 9 bases. Germline CDR1 and CDR2: SNHLY and FYNNEI. This CDR3 comprises 14 residues.

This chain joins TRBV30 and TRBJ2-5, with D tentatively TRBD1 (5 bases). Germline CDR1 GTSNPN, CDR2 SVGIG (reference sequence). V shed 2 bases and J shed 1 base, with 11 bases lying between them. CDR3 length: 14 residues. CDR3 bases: TGTGCCTGGAGTCGAACAGGTTCCCAAGAGACCCAGTACTTC. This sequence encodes CAWSRTGSQETQYF.

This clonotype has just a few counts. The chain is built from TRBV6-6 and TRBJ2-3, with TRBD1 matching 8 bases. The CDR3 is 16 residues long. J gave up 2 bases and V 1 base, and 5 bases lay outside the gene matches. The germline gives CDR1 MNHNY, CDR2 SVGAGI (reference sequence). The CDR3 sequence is CASSYWQGADTDTQYF. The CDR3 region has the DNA TGTGCCAGCAGTTACTGGCAGGGGGCTGACACAGATACGCAGTATTTT.

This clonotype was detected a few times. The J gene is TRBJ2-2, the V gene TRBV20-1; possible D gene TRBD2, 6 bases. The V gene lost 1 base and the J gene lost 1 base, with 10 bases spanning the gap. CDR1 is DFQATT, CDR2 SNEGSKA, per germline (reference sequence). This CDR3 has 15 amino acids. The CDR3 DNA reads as TGCAGTGCTAGAGGGACCGGGAGGAACACCGGGGAGCTGTTTTTT. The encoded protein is CSARGTGRNTGELFF.

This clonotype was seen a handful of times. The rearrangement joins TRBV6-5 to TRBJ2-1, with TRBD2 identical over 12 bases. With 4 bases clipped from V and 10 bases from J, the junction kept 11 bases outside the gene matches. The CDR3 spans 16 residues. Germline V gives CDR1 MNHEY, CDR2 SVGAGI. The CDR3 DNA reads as TGTGCCAGCAGTTCCCCGGGACTAGCGGGCTCCCACGAGCAGTTCTTC. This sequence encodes CASSSPGLAGSHEQFF.

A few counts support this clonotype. CDR3 nucleotide sequence: TGTGCCAGCAGCATCGGACTAGCGGGGGGCACCGGGGAGCTGTTTTTT. Translation gives CASSIGLAGGTGELFF. The chain couples TRBV7-6 to TRBJ2-2; 14 bases are a match to TRBD2. Germline assignment: CDR1 SGHVS and CDR2 FNYEAQ. The trim removed 5 bases at V and 4 bases at J, leaving 3 bases unmatched. CDR3 length equals 16 residues.

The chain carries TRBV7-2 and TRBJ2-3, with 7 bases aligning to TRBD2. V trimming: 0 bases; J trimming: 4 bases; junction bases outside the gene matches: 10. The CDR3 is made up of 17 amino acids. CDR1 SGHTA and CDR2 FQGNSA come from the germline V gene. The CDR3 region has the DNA TGTGCCAGCAGCTTAGCACCGGTCGGGAGGATAGCAGATACGCAGTATTTT. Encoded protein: CASSLAPVGRIADTQYF.

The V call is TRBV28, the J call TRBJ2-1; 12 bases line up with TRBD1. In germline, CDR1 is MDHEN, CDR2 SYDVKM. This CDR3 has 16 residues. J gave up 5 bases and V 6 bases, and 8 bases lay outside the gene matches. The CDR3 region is CASSGPGQGAHNEQFF. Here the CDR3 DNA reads TGTGCCAGCAGCGGACCGGGACAGGGGGCCCACAATGAGCAGTTCTTC.

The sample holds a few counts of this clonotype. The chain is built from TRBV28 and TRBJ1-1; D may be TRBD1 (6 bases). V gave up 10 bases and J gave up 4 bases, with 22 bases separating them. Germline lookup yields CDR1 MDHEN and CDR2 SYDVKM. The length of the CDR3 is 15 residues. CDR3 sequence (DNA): TGTGCCACCTTAGGACAGTTCAATTTCATCACTGAAGCTTTCTTT. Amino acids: CATLGQFNFITEAFF. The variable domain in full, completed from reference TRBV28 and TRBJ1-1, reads DVKVTQSSRYLVKRTGEKVFLECVQDMDHENMFWYRQDPGLGLRLIYFSYDVKMKEKGDIPEGYSVSREKKERFSLILESASTNQTSMYLCATLGQFNFITEAFFGQGTRLTVV.

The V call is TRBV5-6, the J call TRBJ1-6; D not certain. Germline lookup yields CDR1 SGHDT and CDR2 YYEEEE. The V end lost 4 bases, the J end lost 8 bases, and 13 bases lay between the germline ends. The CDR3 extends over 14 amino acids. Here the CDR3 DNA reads TGTGCCAGCAGCCGGGTTTATTCGGATTCACCCCTCCACTTT. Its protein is CASSRVYSDSPLHF.

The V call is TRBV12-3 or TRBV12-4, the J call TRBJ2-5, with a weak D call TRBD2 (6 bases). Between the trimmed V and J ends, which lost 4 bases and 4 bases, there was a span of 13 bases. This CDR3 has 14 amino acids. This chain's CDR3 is CASSSAGKTETQYF. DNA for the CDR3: TGTGCCAGCAGTTCGGCGGGGAAGACAGAGACCCAGTACTTC.

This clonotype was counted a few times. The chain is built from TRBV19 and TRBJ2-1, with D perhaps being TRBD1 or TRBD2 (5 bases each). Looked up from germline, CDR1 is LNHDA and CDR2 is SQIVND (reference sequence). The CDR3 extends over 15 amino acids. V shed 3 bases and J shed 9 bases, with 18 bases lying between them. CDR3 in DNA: TGTGCCAGTAGTATTGGGGGTACCCAACGATCTGAGCAGTTCTTC. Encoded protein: CASSIGGTQRSEQFF.

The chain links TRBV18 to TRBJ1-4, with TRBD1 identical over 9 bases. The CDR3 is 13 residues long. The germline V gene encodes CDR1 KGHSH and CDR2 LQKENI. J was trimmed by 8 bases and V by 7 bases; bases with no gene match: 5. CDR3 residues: CASFRQGGEKLFF. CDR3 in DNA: TGTGCCAGCTTCCGACAGGGGGGCGAAAAACTGTTTTTT.

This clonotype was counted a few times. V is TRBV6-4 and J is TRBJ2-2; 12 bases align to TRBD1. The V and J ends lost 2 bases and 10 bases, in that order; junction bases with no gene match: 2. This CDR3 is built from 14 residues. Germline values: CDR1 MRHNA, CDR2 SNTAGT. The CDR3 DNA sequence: TGTGCCAGCAGTGACGGGACAGGGGGCGCGGAGCTGTTTTTT. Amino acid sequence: CASSDGTGGAELFF.

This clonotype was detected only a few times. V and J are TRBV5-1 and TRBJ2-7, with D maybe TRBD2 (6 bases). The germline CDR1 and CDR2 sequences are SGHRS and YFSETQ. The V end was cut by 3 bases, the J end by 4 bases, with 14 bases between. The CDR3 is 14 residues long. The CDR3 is CASSWEAVSYEQYF. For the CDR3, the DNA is TGCGCCAGCAGCTGGGAGGCCGTTAGTTACGAGCAGTACTTC.

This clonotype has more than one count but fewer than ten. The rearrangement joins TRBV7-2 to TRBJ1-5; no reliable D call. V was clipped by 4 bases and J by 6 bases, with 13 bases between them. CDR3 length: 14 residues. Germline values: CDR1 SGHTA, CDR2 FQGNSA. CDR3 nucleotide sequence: TGTGCCAGCAGCTCCCAGTTGGCGGCTCAGCCCCAGCATTTT. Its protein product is CASSSQLAAQPQHF.

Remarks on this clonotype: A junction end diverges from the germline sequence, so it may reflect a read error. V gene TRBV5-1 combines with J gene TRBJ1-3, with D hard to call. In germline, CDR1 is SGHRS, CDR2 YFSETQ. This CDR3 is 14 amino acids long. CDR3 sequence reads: CASSLGEAGNTIYF. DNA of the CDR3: TGCGCCAGCAGCTTGGGGGAAGCTGGAAACACTATATATTTT.

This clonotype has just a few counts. Here the CDR3 DNA reads TGTGCCAGCAGCTTAGTTGGAGGGCCGAATGAGCAGTTCTTC. Its protein is CASSLVGGPNEQFF. The V call is TRBV7-2, the J call TRBJ2-1; D is perhaps TRBD2 (6 bases). This CDR3 has 14 amino acids. CDR1 is SGHTA, CDR2 FQGNSA, per germline. V lost 1 base, J lost 7 bases, and 11 bases lay in between. Based on the CDR3 plus reference TRBV7-2 and TRBJ2-1, the full variable domain is GAGVSQSPSNKVTEKGKDVELRCDPISGHTALYWYRQSLGQGLEFLIYFQGNSAPDKSGLPSDRFSAERTGGSVSTLTIQRTQQEDSAVYLCASSLVGGPNEQFFGPGTRLTVL.

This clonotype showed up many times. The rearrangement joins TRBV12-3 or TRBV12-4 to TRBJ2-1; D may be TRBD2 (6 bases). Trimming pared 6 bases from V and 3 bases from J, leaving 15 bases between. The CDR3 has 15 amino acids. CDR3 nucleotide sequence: TGTGCCAGCAGCCGACTAGGCGGAAACTACAATGAGCAGTTCTTC. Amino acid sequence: CASSRLGGNYNEQFF.

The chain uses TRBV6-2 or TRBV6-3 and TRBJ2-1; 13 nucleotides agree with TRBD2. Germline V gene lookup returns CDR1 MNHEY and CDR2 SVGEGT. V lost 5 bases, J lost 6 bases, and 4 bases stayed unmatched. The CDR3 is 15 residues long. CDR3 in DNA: TGTGCCAGCAGTCAACTAGCGGGAGGGCGCAATGAGCAGTTCTTC. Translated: CASSQLAGGRNEQFF.

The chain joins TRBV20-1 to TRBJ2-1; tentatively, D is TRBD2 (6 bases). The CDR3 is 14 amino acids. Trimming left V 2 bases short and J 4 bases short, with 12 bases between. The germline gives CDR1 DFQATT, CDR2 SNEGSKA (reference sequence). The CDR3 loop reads CSARFAGLYNEQFF. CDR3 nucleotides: TGCAGTGCTAGATTTGCGGGACTTTACAATGAGCAGTTCTTC.

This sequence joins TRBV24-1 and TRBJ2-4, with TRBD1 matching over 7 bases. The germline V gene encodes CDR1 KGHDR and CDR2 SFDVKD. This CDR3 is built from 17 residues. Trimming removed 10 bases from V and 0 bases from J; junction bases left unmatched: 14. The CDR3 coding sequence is TGTGCCACTCTTGAGGGACAGTGGGGTTTAGCCAAAAACATTCAGTACTTC. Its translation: CATLEGQWGLAKNIQYF.